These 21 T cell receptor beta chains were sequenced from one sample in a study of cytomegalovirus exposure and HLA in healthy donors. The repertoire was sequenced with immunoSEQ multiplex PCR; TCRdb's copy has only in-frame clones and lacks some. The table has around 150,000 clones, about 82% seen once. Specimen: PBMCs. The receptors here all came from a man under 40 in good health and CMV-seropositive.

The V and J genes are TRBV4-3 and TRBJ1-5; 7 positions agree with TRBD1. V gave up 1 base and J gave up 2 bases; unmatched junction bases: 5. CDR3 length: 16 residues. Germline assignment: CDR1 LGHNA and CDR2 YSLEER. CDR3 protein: CASSQGTGIGNQPQHF. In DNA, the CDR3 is TGCGCCAGCAGCCAAGGGACAGGTATAGGCAATCAGCCCCAGCATTTT.

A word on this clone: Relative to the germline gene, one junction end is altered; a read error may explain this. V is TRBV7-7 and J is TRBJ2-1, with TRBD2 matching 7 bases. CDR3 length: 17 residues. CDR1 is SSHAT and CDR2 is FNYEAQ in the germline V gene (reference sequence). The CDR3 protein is CASSLAPSSGTGNEQFF. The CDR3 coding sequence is TGTGCTAGCAGCTTAGCCCCCTCGAGCGGGACGGGGAATGAGCAGTTCTTC. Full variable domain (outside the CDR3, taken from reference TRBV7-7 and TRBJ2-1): GAGVSQSPRYKVTKRGQDVTLRCDPISSHATLYWYQQALGQGPEFLTYFNYEAQPDKSGLPSDRFSAERPEGSISTLTIQRTEQRDSAMYRCASSLAPSSGTGNEQFFGPGTRLTVL.

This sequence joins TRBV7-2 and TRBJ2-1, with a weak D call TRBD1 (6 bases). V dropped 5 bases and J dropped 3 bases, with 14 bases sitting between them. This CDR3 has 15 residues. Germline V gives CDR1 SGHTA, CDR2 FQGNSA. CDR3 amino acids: CASSLQGSYYNEQFF. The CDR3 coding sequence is TGTGCCAGCAGCCTTCAGGGGTCTTACTACAATGAGCAGTTCTTC.

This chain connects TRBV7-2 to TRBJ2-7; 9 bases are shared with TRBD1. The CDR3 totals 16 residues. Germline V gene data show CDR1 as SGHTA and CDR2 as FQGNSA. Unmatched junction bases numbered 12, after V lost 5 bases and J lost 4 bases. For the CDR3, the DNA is TGTGCCAGCAGCATAGTTTCCCCGGGACAGGGTTACGAGCAGTACTTC. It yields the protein CASSIVSPGQGYEQYF. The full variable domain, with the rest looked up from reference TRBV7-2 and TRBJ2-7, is GAGVSQSPSNKVTEKGKDVELRCDPISGHTALYWYRQSLGQGLEFLIYFQGNSAPDKSGLPSDRFSAERTGGSVSTLTIQRTQQEDSAVYLCASSIVSPGQGYEQYFGPGTRLTVT.

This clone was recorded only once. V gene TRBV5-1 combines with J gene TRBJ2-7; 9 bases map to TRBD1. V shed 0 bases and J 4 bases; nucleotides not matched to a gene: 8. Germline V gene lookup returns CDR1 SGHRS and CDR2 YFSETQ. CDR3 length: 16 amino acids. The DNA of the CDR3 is TGCGCCAGCAGCTTGGCCGCGGGGACAGGGCAGTACGAGCAGTACTTC. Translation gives CASSLAAGTGQYEQYF.

The CDR3 sequence is CASSHRVSGANVLTF. The CDR3 nucleotides read TGTGCCAGTAGCCACAGGGTCTCTGGGGCCAACGTCCTGACTTTC. The J gene is TRBJ2-6, the V gene TRBV19; D is perhaps TRBD1 (6 bases). This CDR3 has 15 residues. V was shortened by 6 bases and J by 0 bases, with 9 bases between the two germline ends. Germline-derived CDR1 and CDR2 are LNHDA and SQIVND (reference sequence).

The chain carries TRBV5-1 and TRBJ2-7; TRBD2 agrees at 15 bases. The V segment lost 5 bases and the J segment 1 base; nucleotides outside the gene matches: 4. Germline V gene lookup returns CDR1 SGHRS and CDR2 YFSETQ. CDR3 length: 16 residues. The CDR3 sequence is CASSYGTSGGSYEQYF. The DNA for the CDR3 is TGCGCCAGCAGTTACGGGACTAGCGGGGGGTCCTACGAGCAGTACTTC. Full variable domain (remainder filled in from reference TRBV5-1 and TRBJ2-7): KAGVTQTPRYLIKTRGQQVTLSCSPISGHRSVSWYQQTPGQGLQFLFEYFSETQRNKGNFPGRFSGRQFSNSRSEMNVSTLELGDSALYLCASSYGTSGGSYEQYFGPGTRLTVT.

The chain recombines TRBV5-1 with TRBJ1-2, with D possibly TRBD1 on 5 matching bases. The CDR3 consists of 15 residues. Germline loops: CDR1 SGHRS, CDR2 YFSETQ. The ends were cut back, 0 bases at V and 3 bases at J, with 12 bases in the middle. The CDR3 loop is CASSLEVGPHYGYTF. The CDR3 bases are TGCGCCAGCAGCTTGGAGGTGGGGCCGCACTATGGCTACACCTTC. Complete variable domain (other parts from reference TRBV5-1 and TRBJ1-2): KAGVTQTPRYLIKTRGQQVTLSCSPISGHRSVSWYQQTPGQGLQFLFEYFSETQRNKGNFPGRFSGRQFSNSRSEMNVSTLELGDSALYLCASSLEVGPHYGYTFGSGTRLTVV.

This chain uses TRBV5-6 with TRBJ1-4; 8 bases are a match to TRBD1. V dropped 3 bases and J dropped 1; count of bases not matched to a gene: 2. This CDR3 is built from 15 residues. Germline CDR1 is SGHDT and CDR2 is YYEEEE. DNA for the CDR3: TGTGCCAGCAGCTCAGGACAGGGAACTAATGAAAAACTGTTTTTT. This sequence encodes CASSSGQGTNEKLFF.

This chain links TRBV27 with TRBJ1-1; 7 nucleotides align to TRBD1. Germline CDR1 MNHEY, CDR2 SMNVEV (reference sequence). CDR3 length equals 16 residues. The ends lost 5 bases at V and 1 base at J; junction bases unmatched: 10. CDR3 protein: CASSHPEGAGNTEAFF. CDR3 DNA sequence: TGTGCCAGCAGTCACCCGGAGGGGGCGGGGAACACTGAAGCTTTCTTT.

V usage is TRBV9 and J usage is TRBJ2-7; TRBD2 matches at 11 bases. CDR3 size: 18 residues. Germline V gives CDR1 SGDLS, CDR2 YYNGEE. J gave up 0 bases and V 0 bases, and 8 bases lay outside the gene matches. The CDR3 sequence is CASSVGTSGGPSSYEQYF. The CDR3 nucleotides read TGTGCCAGCAGCGTAGGAACTAGCGGGGGTCCTAGCTCCTACGAGCAGTACTTC. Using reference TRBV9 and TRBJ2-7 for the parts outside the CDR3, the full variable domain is DSGVTQTPKHLITATGQRVTLRCSPRSGDLSVYWYQQSLDQGLQFLIQYYNGEERAKGNILERFSAQQFPDLHSELNLSSLELGDSALYFCASSVGTSGGPSSYEQYFGPGTRLTVT.

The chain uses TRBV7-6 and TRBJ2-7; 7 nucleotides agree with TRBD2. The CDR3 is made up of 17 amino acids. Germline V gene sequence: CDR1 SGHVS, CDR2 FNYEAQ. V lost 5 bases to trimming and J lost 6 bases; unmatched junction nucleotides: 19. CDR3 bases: TGTGCCAGCAGCCCTCGCTTGGCGGGGGAATCCTCCGGCGAGCAGTACTTC. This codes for CASSPRLAGESSGEQYF.

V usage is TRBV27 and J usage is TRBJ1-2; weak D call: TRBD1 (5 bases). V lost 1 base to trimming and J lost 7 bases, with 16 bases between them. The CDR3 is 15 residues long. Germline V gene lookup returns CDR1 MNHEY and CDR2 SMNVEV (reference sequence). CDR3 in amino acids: CASSLYSGSPGGYTF. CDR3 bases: TGTGCCAGCAGTTTATATTCAGGGTCACCGGGTGGCTACACCTTC.

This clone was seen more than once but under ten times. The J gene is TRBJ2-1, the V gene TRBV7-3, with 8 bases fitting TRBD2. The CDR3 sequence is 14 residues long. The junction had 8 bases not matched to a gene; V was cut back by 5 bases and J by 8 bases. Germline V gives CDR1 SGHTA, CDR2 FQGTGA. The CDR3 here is CASSPSGAGDEQFF. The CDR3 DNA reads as TGTGCCAGCAGCCCCTCGGGAGCGGGGGATGAGCAGTTCTTC.

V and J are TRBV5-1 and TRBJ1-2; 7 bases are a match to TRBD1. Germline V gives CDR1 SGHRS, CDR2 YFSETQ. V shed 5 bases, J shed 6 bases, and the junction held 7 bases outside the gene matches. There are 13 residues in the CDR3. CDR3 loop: CASRIGTENGYTF. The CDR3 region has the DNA TGCGCCAGCAGAATCGGGACAGAGAATGGCTACACCTTC.

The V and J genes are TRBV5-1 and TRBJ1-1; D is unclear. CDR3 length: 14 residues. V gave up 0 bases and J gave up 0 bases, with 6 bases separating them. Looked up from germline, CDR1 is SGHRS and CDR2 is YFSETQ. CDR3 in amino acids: CASSLGTLNTEAFF. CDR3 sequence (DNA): TGCGCCAGCAGCTTGGGAACTTTGAACACTGAAGCTTTCTTT.

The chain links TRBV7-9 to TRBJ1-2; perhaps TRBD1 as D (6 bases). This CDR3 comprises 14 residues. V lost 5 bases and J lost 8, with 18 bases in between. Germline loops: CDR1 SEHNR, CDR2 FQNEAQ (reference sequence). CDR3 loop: CASSQPNREYGYTF. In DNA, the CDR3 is TGTGCCAGCAGCCAACCTAACAGGGAGTACGGCTACACCTTC.

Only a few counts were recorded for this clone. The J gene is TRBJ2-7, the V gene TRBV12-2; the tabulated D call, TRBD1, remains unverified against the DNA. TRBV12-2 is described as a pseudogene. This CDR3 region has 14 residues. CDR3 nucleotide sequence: TGTGCAAGTCGCTCCAGGGGTAGCAATACAGGGGATTACTTC. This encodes CASRSRGSNTGDYF.

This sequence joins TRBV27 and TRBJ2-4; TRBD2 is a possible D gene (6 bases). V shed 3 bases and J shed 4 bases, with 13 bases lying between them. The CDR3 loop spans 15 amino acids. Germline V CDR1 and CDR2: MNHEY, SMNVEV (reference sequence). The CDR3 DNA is TGTGCCAGCAGTTTCTTCTCGGCGGGGAAAAACATTCAGTACTTC. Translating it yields CASSFFSAGKNIQYF.

The DNA of the CDR3 is TGTGCCAGCAGTGAAGCAGGGGGCGTCAGGAACACCATATATTTT. Its translation is CASSEAGGVRNTIYF. The V gene is TRBV6-1, the J gene TRBJ1-3; TRBD1 agrees at 7 bases. Per the germline V gene, CDR1 is MNHNS and CDR2 is SASEGT. V lost 0 bases to trimming and J lost 7 bases; unmatched junction nucleotides: 6. This CDR3 is built from 15 residues.

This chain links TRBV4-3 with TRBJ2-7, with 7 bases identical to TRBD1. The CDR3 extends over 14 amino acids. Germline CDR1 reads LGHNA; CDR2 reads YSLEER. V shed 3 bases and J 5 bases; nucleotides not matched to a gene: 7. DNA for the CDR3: TGCGCCAGCAGCCAGGGACAGTTCGACGACGAGCAGTACTTC. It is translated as CASSQGQFDDEQYF.